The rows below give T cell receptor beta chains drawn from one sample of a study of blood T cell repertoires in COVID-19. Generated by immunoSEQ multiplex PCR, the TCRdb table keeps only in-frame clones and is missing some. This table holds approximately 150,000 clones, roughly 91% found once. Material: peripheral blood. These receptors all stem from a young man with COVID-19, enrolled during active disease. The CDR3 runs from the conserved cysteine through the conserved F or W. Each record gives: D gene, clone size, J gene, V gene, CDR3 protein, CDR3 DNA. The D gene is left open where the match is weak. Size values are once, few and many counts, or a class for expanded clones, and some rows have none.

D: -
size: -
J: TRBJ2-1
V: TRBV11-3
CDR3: CASSARGHEQFF
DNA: TGTGCCAGCAGCGCACGAGGGCATGAGCAGTTCTTC

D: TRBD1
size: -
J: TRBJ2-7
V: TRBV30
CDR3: CAMEDQQGPAYEQYF
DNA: TGTGCCATGGAAGACCAACAGGGGCCCGCCTACGAGCAGTACTTC

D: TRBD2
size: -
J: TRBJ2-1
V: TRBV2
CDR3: CASSGLPGGFGGTSRYNEQFF
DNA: TGTGCCAGCAGTGGGTTGCCAGGGGGTTTTGGCGGGACTAGCCGCTACAATGAGCAGTTCTTC

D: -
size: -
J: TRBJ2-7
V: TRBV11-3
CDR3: CASSLGGKPYEQYF
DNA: TGTGCCAGCAGCTTAGGAGGGAAACCCTACGAGCAGTACTTC

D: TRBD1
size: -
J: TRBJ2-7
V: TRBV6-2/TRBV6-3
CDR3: CASSGSQGAIPYEQYF
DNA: TGTGCCAGCAGTGGAAGTCAGGGGGCAATTCCCTACGAGCAGTACTTC

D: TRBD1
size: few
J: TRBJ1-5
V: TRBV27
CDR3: CASSYRLGQGIQPQHF
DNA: TGTGCCAGCAGTTACCGACTCGGACAGGGTATTCAGCCCCAGCATTTT

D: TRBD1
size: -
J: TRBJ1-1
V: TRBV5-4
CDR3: CASSRSGGTEAFF
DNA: TGTGCCAGCAGCAGATCAGGGGGCACTGAAGCTTTCTTT

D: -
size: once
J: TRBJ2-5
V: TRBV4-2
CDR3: CASSPTWAFLETQYF
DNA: TGTGCCAGCAGCCCGACCTGGGCCTTCCTGGAGACCCAGTACTTC

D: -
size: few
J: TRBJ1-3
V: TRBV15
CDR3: CATSTALGNTIYF
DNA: TGTGCCACATCGACAGCTTTGGGAAACACCATATATTTT

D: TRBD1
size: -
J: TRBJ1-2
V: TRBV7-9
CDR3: CASATGTALHYGYTF
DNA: TGTGCCAGCGCAACAGGGACAGCCCTCCACTATGGCTACACCTTC

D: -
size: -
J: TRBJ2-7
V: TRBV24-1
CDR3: CATSPSGTYEQYF
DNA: TGTGCCACCAGCCCCTCGGGGACCTACGAGCAGTACTTC

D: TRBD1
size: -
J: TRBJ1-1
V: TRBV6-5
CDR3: CASRKGQGLNTEAFF
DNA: TGTGCCAGCAGGAAGGGACAGGGGTTGAACACTGAGGCTTTCTTT

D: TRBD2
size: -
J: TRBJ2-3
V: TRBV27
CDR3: CASSKAPGGTDTQYF
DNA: TGTGCCAGCAGTAAGGCCCCGGGGGGAACAGATACGCAGTATTTT

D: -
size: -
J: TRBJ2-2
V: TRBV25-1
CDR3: CASSEAGWGRELFF
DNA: TGTGCCAGCAGTGAGGCAGGGTGGGGTCGGGAGCTGTTTTTT